Following are 7 T cell receptor beta chains from one sample sequenced in a study of T cell responses to AZD1222 COVID-19 vaccine. Sequencing used immunoSEQ multiplex PCR; TCRdb keeps in-frame clones, though not all of them. The sample consists of 130,000 to 150,000 clones, around nine tenths of them appearing once. The sequenced sample was peripheral blood, obtained on day 0 of MenACWY control vaccination. These receptors were taken from an adult in good health.

This clone is labeled as medium-sized. This chain uses TRBV9 with TRBJ1-3; D is ambiguous. V was pared by 1 base and J by 5 bases, with 13 bases between. The CDR3 sequence is 15 residues long. Germline V gene data show CDR1 as SGDLS and CDR2 as YYNGEE. CDR3 sequence: CASSVSGLGRNTIYF. CDR3 bases: TGTGCCAGCAGCGTAAGCGGGCTGGGTAGAAACACCATATATTTT.

The chain is built from TRBV30 and TRBJ1-1, with D hard to call. V was cut by 2 bases and J by 2 bases, with 3 bases left in between. The CDR3 has 11 amino acids. The germline CDR1 and CDR2 sequences are GTSNPN and SVGIG (reference sequence). CDR3 sequence reads: CAWSFNTEAFF. The DNA of the CDR3 is TGTGCCTGGAGTTTTAACACTGAAGCTTTCTTT.

The V call is TRBV27, the J call TRBJ2-2; D not certain. This CDR3 has 14 amino acids. V was pared by 6 bases and J by 0 bases, with 8 bases between. Germline CDR1 reads MNHEY; CDR2 reads SMNVEV (reference sequence). CDR3 in DNA: TGTGCCAGCAGCACACAAGCGAACACCGGGGAGCTGTTTTTT. This codes for CASSTQANTGELFF.

The chain combines TRBV6-5 with TRBJ1-2, with a possible D match to TRBD1 (6 bases). This CDR3 has 14 residues. With 6 bases removed from V and 0 bases from J, the gap between germline ends came to 11 bases. Germline V gene lookup returns CDR1 MNHEY and CDR2 SVGAGI. DNA for the CDR3: TGTGCCAGCAGCCGGACAGATTCTAACTATGGCTACACCTTC. Translated, it gives CASSRTDSNYGYTF.

V and J are TRBV7-9 and TRBJ1-3; D is perhaps TRBD1 (5 bases). V was pared by 3 bases and J by 2 bases, with 8 bases between. Germline V CDR1 and CDR2: SEHNR, FQNEAQ (reference sequence). CDR3 length equals 14 residues. Here the CDR3 DNA reads TGTGCCAGCAGCTTCCAGGGACCTGGAAACACCATATATTTT. This translates into CASSFQGPGNTIYF.

The rearrangement uses TRBV15 and TRBJ1-5, with D perhaps matching TRBD1 (5 bases). This CDR3 contains 15 residues. The V gene lost 0 bases and the J gene lost 5 bases, with 11 bases spanning the gap. From germline, CDR1 is LNHNV and CDR2 YYDKDF (reference sequence). The CDR3 DNA follows: TGTGCCACCAGCAGAGATAAGGGGATCCATCAGCCCCAGCATTTT. Translated: CATSRDKGIHQPQHF.

The rearrangement links TRBV6-1 to TRBJ2-7, with 14 bases identical to TRBD2. Trimming cost V 5 bases and J 0 bases; bases outside gene matches: 3. Germline-derived CDR1 and CDR2 are MNHNS and SASEGT. This CDR3 spans 16 amino acids. CDR3 nucleotide sequence: TGTGCCAGCAGTCAAGGACTAGCGGGGGGCTCCTACGAGCAGTACTTC. The encoded protein is CASSQGLAGGSYEQYF.